This is a list of T cell receptor beta chains from one sample in a study. Using its own MiXCR run on the 5' RACE reads, TCRdb lists one record per CDR3 protein. The sample shows thousands of distinct CDR3 sequences, approximately 70% of them seen only once. Sequenced: tumor-infiltrating Tregs sorted from the breast tumor. These receptors all stem from a female donor with breast cancer. Both conserved end residues are part of each CDR3. Fields, in order: V gene, J gene, D gene, clone size, CDR3 protein, CDR3 DNA. The D gene is left open where the match is weak. Expanded clones are given a class, and other clones once, few, many or no size at all.

v_call: TRBV20-1
j_call: TRBJ2-7
d_call: .
clone_size: .
cdr3_aa: CSARGATGSYEQYF
cdr3_nt: TGCAGTGCTAGGGGGGCCACCGGATCCTACGAGCAGTACTTC

v_call: TRBV5-1
j_call: TRBJ2-3
d_call: .
clone_size: .
cdr3_aa: CASSLGPRDTQYF
cdr3_nt: TGCGCCAGCAGCTTGGGGCCCAGAGATACGCAGTATTTT

v_call: TRBV7-8
j_call: TRBJ2-3
d_call: TRBD2
clone_size: .
cdr3_aa: CASSGLAGGDTQYF
cdr3_nt: TGTGCCAGCTCGGGTCTAGCGGGAGGAGATACGCAGTATTTT

v_call: TRBV6-1
j_call: TRBJ1-2
d_call: TRBD1
clone_size: .
cdr3_aa: CASGTGAITNYGYTF
cdr3_nt: TGTGCCAGCGGGACAGGGGCGATTACTAACTATGGCTACACCTTC

v_call: TRBV7-2
j_call: TRBJ2-2
d_call: .
clone_size: .
cdr3_aa: CASSLFLAGTGELFF
cdr3_nt: TGTGCCAGCAGCTTATTCCTAGCTGGCACCGGGGAGCTGTTTTTT

v_call: TRBV6-1
j_call: TRBJ2-7
d_call: .
clone_size: .
cdr3_aa: CASTEYYSYEQYF
cdr3_nt: TGTGCCAGCACAGAATACTACTCCTACGAGCAGTACTTC

v_call: TRBV29-1
j_call: TRBJ1-2
d_call: TRBD1
clone_size: .
cdr3_aa: CSVAGQVSMGYTF
cdr3_nt: TGCAGCGTTGCGGGACAGGTGTCTATGGGCTACACCTTC

v_call: TRBV12-3/TRBV12-4
j_call: TRBJ2-7
d_call: TRBD2
clone_size: .
cdr3_aa: CASGTSGGREQYF
cdr3_nt: TGTGCCAGCGGGACTAGCGGGGGCCGGGAGCAGTACTTC

v_call: TRBV7-2
j_call: TRBJ2-2
d_call: .
clone_size: few
cdr3_aa: CASSWGRPDTGELFF
cdr3_nt: TGTGCCAGCAGCTGGGGACGGCCAGACACCGGGGAGCTGTTTTTT

v_call: TRBV6-5
j_call: TRBJ1-1
d_call: .
clone_size: .
cdr3_aa: CASSFLGNEAFF
cdr3_nt: TGTGCCAGCAGTTTCCTCGGGAATGAAGCTTTCTTT

v_call: TRBV6-5
j_call: TRBJ1-1
d_call: .
clone_size: .
cdr3_aa: CASSPPGRKNTEACF
cdr3_nt: TGTGCCAGCAGTCCCCCGGGGCGGAAGAACACTGAAGCTTGCTTT

v_call: TRBV20-1
j_call: TRBJ2-7
d_call: .
clone_size: .
cdr3_aa: CSARDDGYGEQYF
cdr3_nt: TGCAGTGCTAGAGATGATGGGTATGGCGAGCAGTACTTC

v_call: TRBV5-1
j_call: TRBJ2-5
d_call: .
clone_size: once
cdr3_aa: CASSWRGTETQYF
cdr3_nt: TGCGCCAGCAGCTGGCGGGGTACAGAGACCCAGTACTTC

v_call: TRBV4-2
j_call: TRBJ2-7
d_call: .
clone_size: .
cdr3_aa: CASSQESVSYEQYF
cdr3_nt: TGTGCCAGCAGCCAAGAGTCAGTTTCCTACGAGCAGTACTTC

v_call: TRBV20-1
j_call: TRBJ1-3
d_call: .
clone_size: .
cdr3_aa: CSAWTAGNTIYF
cdr3_nt: TGCAGTGCTTGGACAGCTGGAAACACCATATATTTT

v_call: TRBV6-5
j_call: TRBJ2-5
d_call: .
clone_size: once
cdr3_aa: CASSRGYETQYF
cdr3_nt: TGTGCCAGCAGCCGGGGCTACGAGACCCAGTACTTC

v_call: TRBV4-2
j_call: TRBJ2-3
d_call: TRBD2
clone_size: .
cdr3_aa: CASSPGLAGSGDTQYF
cdr3_nt: TGTGCCAGCAGCCCGGGACTAGCGGGGAGCGGGGATACGCAGTATTTT

v_call: TRBV20-1
j_call: TRBJ2-7
d_call: .
clone_size: .
cdr3_aa: CSASPGSLNEQYF
cdr3_nt: TGCAGTGCTAGCCCCGGGAGTTTAAACGAGCAGTACTTC

v_call: TRBV11-3
j_call: TRBJ2-7
d_call: .
clone_size: .
cdr3_aa: CASSLKAGSSYEQYF
cdr3_nt: TGTGCCAGCAGCTTAAAAGCAGGGTCCTCCTACGAGCAGTACTTC

v_call: TRBV15
j_call: TRBJ1-1
d_call: .
clone_size: medium-sized
cdr3_aa: CATSRYQGPEAFF
cdr3_nt: TGTGCCACCAGCAGGTACCAGGGCCCTGAAGCTTTCTTT

v_call: TRBV7-9
j_call: TRBJ2-1
d_call: .
clone_size: once
cdr3_aa: CASSLLTEGPHNEQFF
cdr3_nt: TGTGCCAGCAGCTTATTGACGGAGGGCCCCCACAATGAGCAGTTCTTC

v_call: TRBV4-2
j_call: TRBJ2-1
d_call: TRBD2
clone_size: .
cdr3_aa: CASSRVFGTSGFYEQFF
cdr3_nt: TGTGCCAGCAGCCGAGTATTTGGGACTAGTGGGTTTTATGAGCAGTTCTTC